A selection of T cell receptor beta chains follows, all from one sample in a study of T-cell reconstitution after alpha-beta-depleted transplantation in children. Via MiXCR, TCRdb re-called the PCR reads, giving one row per CDR3 protein. The table lists about 130,000 distinct CDR3 sequences, about 9.9% of them singletons. This material consisted of PBMCs, mostly from graft donor cells, taken 180 days after TCRalphabeta/CD19-depleted stem cell transplant. Receptor source: a girl less than two years old who had a stem cell transplant for combined immunodeficiency, so the T cells may come from the graft donor. The CDR3 runs from the conserved cysteine through the conserved F or W. Each record gives: V gene, CDR3 length, clone size, J gene, D gene, CDR3 protein, CDR3 DNA. A D gene is named only where the DNA matches it firmly. Where a row states a size, it is once, few, many or the class of an expanded clone; other rows omit it.

>TRBV11-2|13|once|TRBJ2-5|-
CASSPPGAETQYF
TGTGCCAGCAGCCCCCCGGGCGCAGAGACCCAGTACTTC
>TRBV20-1|12|-|TRBJ2-1|-
CSASLGYNEQFF
TGCAGTGCGTCCCTAGGGTACAATGAGCAGTTCTTC
>TRBV20-1|13|many|TRBJ1-5|-
CSASAHLGGPQHF
TGCAGTGCTAGCGCCCACCTAGGTGGGCCCCAGCATTTT
>TRBV7-2|16|-|TRBJ1-2|-
CASSLEGRLTNYGYTF
TGTGCCAGCAGCTTAGAGGGCCGACTCACAAACTATGGCTACACCTTC
>TRBV11-1|14|-|TRBJ2-3|-
CASSLGQTTDTQYF
TGTGCCAGCAGCTTAGGCCAGACCACAGATACGCAGTATTTT
>TRBV5-1|14|few|TRBJ2-7|TRBD1
CASSPDRGGDEQYF
TGCGCCAGCAGCCCAGACAGGGGAGGCGACGAGCAGTACTTC
>TRBV6-1|13|few|TRBJ2-5|-
CASSPTGMETQYF
TGTGCCAGCAGTCCTACAGGGATGGAGACCCAGTACTTC
>TRBV28|14|few|TRBJ2-7|-
CASSLWSNPYEQYF
TGTGCCAGCAGTTTATGGTCAAACCCCTACGAGCAGTACTTC
>TRBV12-3/TRBV12-4|11|many|TRBJ2-1|-
CASSLGGEQFF
TGTGCCAGCAGTTTAGGAGGTGAGCAGTTCTTC
>TRBV20-1|15|-|TRBJ2-7|-
CSARGRTPRYYEQYF
TGCAGTGCTAGAGGTAGGACTCCCAGATACTACGAGCAGTACTTC
>TRBV20-1|16|-|TRBJ1-4|-
CSARPPGRTTNEKLFF
TGCAGTGCTAGGCCCCCGGGGAGGACAACTAATGAAAAACTGTTTTTT
>TRBV12-3/TRBV12-4|13|many|TRBJ1-2|-
CASSQGLNYGYTF
TGTGCCAGCAGTCAGGGACTCAACTATGGCTACACCTTC
>TRBV5-1|17|-|TRBJ2-7|TRBD2
CASSLGLAGGSSYEQYF
TGCGCCAGCAGCCTCGGACTAGCGGGAGGGAGCTCCTACGAGCAGTACTTC
>TRBV7-9|13|few|TRBJ1-4|-
CASSLGGLEKLFF
TGTGCCAGCAGCTTAGGAGGCCTTGAAAAACTGTTTTTT
>TRBV11-3|16|few|TRBJ2-5|-
CASSSGVGSDQETQYF
TGTGCCAGCAGCTCGGGGGTAGGGTCCGACCAAGAGACCCAGTACTTC
>TRBV18|13|few|TRBJ2-7|-
CASSPEQSYEQYF
TGTGCCAGCTCACCGGAACAGTCCTACGAGCAGTACTTC
>TRBV20-1|15|-|TRBJ2-7|TRBD2
CSARDAGWGGYEQYF
TGCAGTGCTAGAGATGCAGGGTGGGGGGGCTACGAGCAGTACTTC
>TRBV11-2|16|-|TRBJ2-3|-
CASSSGQDPLTWGQYF
TGTGCCAGCAGCTCAGGTCAGGACCCCCTGACATGGGGGCAGTATTTT
>TRBV11-2|16|few|TRBJ2-2|-
CASSLNQGLGTGELFF
TGTGCCAGCAGCTTAAATCAGGGGCTGGGCACCGGGGAGCTGTTTTTT
>TRBV11-2|18|few|TRBJ2-1|-
CASSLVPQQYPSYNEQFF
TGTGCCAGCAGCTTAGTCCCTCAACAGTACCCTTCCTACAATGAGCAGTTCTTC
>TRBV21-1|15|many|TRBJ1-5|-
CASSRQGEGWQPQHF
TGTGCCAGCAGCAGACAGGGGGAGGGATGGCAGCCCCAGCATTTT
>TRBV20-1|11|few|TRBJ2-1|-
CSAPDYNEQFF
TGCAGTGCTCCGGACTACAATGAGCAGTTCTTC
>TRBV5-1|16|few|TRBJ2-2|-
CASSLGTPANTGELFF
TGCGCCAGCAGCCTAGGGACACCAGCGAACACCGGGGAGCTGTTTTTT
>TRBV20-1|13|-|TRBJ2-7|-
CSAGGGVGNEQYF
TGCAGTGCCGGAGGCGGGGTGGGCAACGAGCAGTACTTC
>TRBV29-1|16|-|TRBJ2-6|TRBD1
CSVLQGLSSGANVLTF
TGCAGCGTCCTACAGGGGCTAAGCTCTGGGGCCAACGTCCTGACTTTC
>TRBV27|13|many|TRBJ2-2|-
CASSFPYAGELFF
TGTGCCAGCAGTTTCCCCTATGCCGGGGAGCTGTTTTTT
>TRBV12-3/TRBV12-4|15|few|TRBJ1-5|-
CASSLDRDSNQPQHF
TGTGCCAGCAGTTTGGACCGGGACAGCAATCAGCCCCAGCATTTT
>TRBV9|13|few|TRBJ2-3|-
CASSVERRDTQYF
TGTGCCAGCAGCGTAGAACGGCGAGATACGCAGTATTTT
>TRBV3-1|17|few|TRBJ1-6|TRBD1
CASSQASDRGPDSPLHF
TGTGCCAGCAGCCAAGCTTCGGACAGGGGGCCGGATTCACCCCTCCACTTT
>TRBV24-1|17|-|TRBJ1-5|TRBD1
CATSDSGQGGSNQPQHF
TGTGCCACCAGTGACTCAGGACAGGGAGGGAGCAATCAGCCCCAGCATTTT
>TRBV14|19|many|TRBJ2-3|TRBD1
CASSRFTGTDFFHTDTQYF
TGTGCCAGCAGCCGGTTTACCGGGACAGATTTTTTTCACACAGATACGCAGTATTTT
>TRBV12-3/TRBV12-4|15|-|TRBJ2-3|-
CASSLAYGPADTQYF
TGTGCCAGCAGTTTAGCGTATGGCCCGGCGGATACGCAGTATTTT
>TRBV12-3/TRBV12-4|13|-|TRBJ2-1|-
CASSLRQTNEQFF
TGTGCCAGCAGTTTACGACAGACGAATGAGCAGTTCTTC
>TRBV3-1|14|-|TRBJ2-3|-
CASSLPGQWDTQYF
TGTGCCAGCAGCCTACCGGGACAATGGGATACGCAGTATTTT
>TRBV2|15|-|TRBJ2-1|TRBD2
CASKTSGSPYNEQFF
TGTGCCAGCAAAACTAGCGGGAGTCCCTACAATGAGCAGTTCTTC
>TRBV9|15|few|TRBJ1-6|TRBD1
CASSTRDSSNSPLHF
TGTGCCAGCAGCACTCGGGACAGTTCAAATTCACCCCTCCACTTT
>TRBV28|14|few|TRBJ2-1|-
CASSLRGYYNEQFF
TGTGCCAGCAGTTTGAGGGGTTACTACAATGAGCAGTTCTTC
>TRBV7-6|14|few|TRBJ1-1|-
CASSPAGPVTEAFF
TGTGCCAGCAGTCCCGCCGGACCGGTCACTGAAGCTTTCTTT
>TRBV4-1|15|-|TRBJ1-5|-
CASSQGTASNQPQHF
TGCGCCAGCAGCCAAGGGACAGCCTCTAATCAGCCCCAGCATTTT
>TRBV7-3|12|few|TRBJ2-3|-
CASSLRVDTQYF
TGTGCCAGCAGCTTAAGAGTAGATACGCAGTATTTT
>TRBV7-9|12|-|TRBJ2-5|-
CASSPHWETQYF
TGTGCCAGCAGCCCCCATTGGGAGACCCAGTACTTC
>TRBV11-2|19|few|TRBJ1-1|-
CASSLVGRGWGTLNTEAFF
TGTGCCAGCAGCTTAGTAGGTCGTGGGTGGGGGACGTTGAACACTGAAGCTTTCTTT
>TRBV11-2|12|-|TRBJ2-1|-
CASSLDLSEQFF
TGTGCCAGCAGCTTAGATTTAAGTGAGCAGTTCTTC
>TRBV9|18|few|TRBJ2-1|-
CASSVPRTEKGRVDEQFF
TGTGCCAGCAGCGTACCCCGGACAGAGAAAGGGAGAGTCGATGAGCAGTTCTTC
>TRBV11-2|17|-|TRBJ2-3|-
CASSLDLGGRGTDTQYF
TGTGCCAGCAGCTTAGATCTGGGGGGCCGGGGCACAGATACGCAGTATTTT
>TRBV6-5|19|few|TRBJ1-2|-
CASSYSSFASADSFYGYTF
TGTGCCAGCAGTTACTCCTCGTTTGCCTCGGCGGATTCTTTCTATGGCTACACCTTC
>TRBV15|14|-|TRBJ2-7|TRBD1
CATSGGTGTYEQYF
TGTGCCACCAGCGGCGGGACAGGGACCTACGAGCAGTACTTC
>TRBV5-1|13|few|TRBJ1-1|-
CASRFRDNTEAFF
TGCGCCAGCAGGTTCAGGGACAACACTGAAGCTTTCTTT
>TRBV7-8|16|-|TRBJ1-1|-
CASSVGGGATSTEAFF
TGTGCCAGCAGCGTCGGGGGGGGGGCTACGAGCACTGAAGCTTTCTTT
>TRBV20-1|16|-|TRBJ2-7|-
CSARDQEGFSSYEQYF
TGCAGTGCTAGAGACCAGGAGGGCTTTTCCTCCTACGAGCAGTACTTC
>TRBV20-1|15|few|TRBJ2-3|-
CSARRAGVSTDTQYF
TGCAGTGCTAGGCGGGCCGGGGTCTCCACAGATACGCAGTATTTT
>TRBV20-1|17|few|TRBJ1-5|-
CSASSGSGVNSNQPQHF
TGCAGTGCTAGCTCTGGGTCAGGCGTAAATAGCAATCAGCCCCAGCATTTT
>TRBV20-1|18|many|TRBJ2-7|TRBD1
CSAADRDRGPWSSYEQYF
TGCAGTGCCGCGGACCGGGACAGGGGGCCCTGGAGCTCCTACGAGCAGTACTTC
>TRBV12-3/TRBV12-4|15|-|TRBJ1-5|-
CASSSGLRSNQPQHF
TGTGCCAGCAGTTCCGGACTCCGCAGCAATCAGCCCCAGCATTTT
>TRBV5-1|12|-|TRBJ2-3|-
CASGDGTDTQYF
TGCGCCAGCGGGGATGGCACAGATACGCAGTATTTT
>TRBV20-1|14|-|TRBJ2-3|-
CSARDRGKGDTQYF
TGCAGTGCTAGAGATAGGGGAAAAGGAGATACGCAGTATTTT
>TRBV9|13|few|TRBJ2-3|-
CASSPSRTDTQYF
TGTGCCAGCAGCCCTTCCCGCACAGATACGCAGTATTTT
>TRBV20-1|13|few|TRBJ1-1|-
CSARVKGRAEAFF
TGCAGTGCTAGAGTGAAGGGAAGGGCTGAAGCTTTCTTT
>TRBV29-1|11|few|TRBJ1-2|-
CSVVGSDGYTF
TGCAGCGTTGTTGGGAGCGATGGCTACACCTTC
>TRBV7-8|15|-|TRBJ1-1|TRBD1
CASSPDRGQFTEAFF
TGTGCCAGCAGCCCGGACAGGGGGCAGTTCACTGAAGCTTTCTTT